These T cell receptor beta chains were read from a single sample in a study of cytomegalovirus exposure and HLA in healthy donors. Sequenced by immunoSEQ multiplex PCR; TCRdb stores in-frame clones only, minus some. The sample yields 200,000 to 250,000 clones, more than 70% seen once. Sequenced input: PBMCs. The receptors derive from a boy aged 5-17 years in good health and CMV-seronegative. The CDR3 runs from the conserved cysteine through the conserved F or W. Each record gives: J gene, D gene, V gene, clone size, CDR3 DNA, CDR3 protein. D genes are given only for firm matches. A row's size may be missing; if present it is once, few, many or a size class.

>TRBJ1-3|.|TRBV11-3|.
TGTGCCAGCAGCTTTCCGGGTTCCTACTCTGGAAACACCATATATTTT
CASSFPGSYSGNTIYF
>TRBJ1-1|.|TRBV10-1|.
TGCGCCAGCAGTGAAACGGGGTACACTGAAGCTTTCTTT
CASSETGYTEAFF
>TRBJ2-3|.|TRBV7-9|.
TGTGCCAGCAGCTCCGGAATGCGCACAGATACACAGTATTTT
CASSSGMRTDTQYF
>TRBJ2-2|TRBD2|TRBV7-3|.
TGTGCCAGCAGCTTAACCGGGACTAGCTCAACCGGGGAGCTGTTTTTT
CASSLTGTSSTGELFF
>TRBJ1-3|.|TRBV2|.
TGTGCCAGCAGTGTCTTAGGGACTGCCGGATATTTT
CASSVLGTAGYF
>TRBJ1-1|.|TRBV11-3|.
TGTGCCAGCACCATGAGAAACGCGGGCACTGAAGCTTTCTTT
CASTMRNAGTEAFF
>TRBJ1-2|TRBD1|TRBV7-9|.
TGTGCCAGCAGCTTAGGGACAGGGGGCACTAGTGGCTACACCTTC
CASSLGTGGTSGYTF
>TRBJ2-7|TRBD2|TRBV27|.
TGTGCCAGCAGTCTCCTGGGACTAAACTACGAGCAGTACTTC
CASSLLGLNYEQYF
>TRBJ1-6|TRBD1|TRBV9|.
TGTGCCAGCAGCGGCAGACAGGGTTGGTCACCCCTCCACTTT
CASSGRQGWSPLHF
>TRBJ1-1|TRBD1|TRBV9|.
TGTGCCAGCAGCGGGGACAGGGGGTACACTGAAGCTTTCTTT
CASSGDRGYTEAFF
>TRBJ2-1|TRBD1|TRBV11-3|.
TGTGCCAGCAGCTCAGCCTCCGGGACAGGGTTTGGTGAGCAGTTCTTC
CASSSASGTGFGEQFF
>TRBJ2-7|TRBD1|TRBV6-5|.
TGTGCCAGCAGTAGGGTCGCAGGGGGTTACTACGAGCAGTACTTC
CASSRVAGGYYEQYF
>TRBJ1-2|TRBD1|TRBV2|.
TGTGCCAGCAGTTCCGACAGGGGGCAAAATGGCTACCCCTTC
CASSSDRGQNGYPF
>TRBJ2-5|TRBD1|TRBV11-2|.
TGTGCCAGCAGCTTGAGGGGCCGGGACAGAAAAGAGACCCAGTACTTC
CASSLRGRDRKETQYF
>TRBJ2-7|.|TRBV6-1|.
TGTGCCAGCAGTGCAACATTCGTCGCCTCGGGAGCCTACGAGCAGTACTTC
CASSATFVASGAYEQYF
>TRBJ1-2|.|TRBV6-5|.
TGTGCCAGCAGTTACTCGCAGGGGCAGTCTGGCTACACCTTC
CASSYSQGQSGYTF
>TRBJ1-1|TRBD1|TRBV5-1|.
TGCGCCAGCAGCTCCGGAGGGACAGCTCGATACACTGAAGCTTTCTTT
CASSSGGTARYTEAFF
>TRBJ1-4|.|TRBV5-1|once
TGCGCCAGCAGCTCGCAGGGGACTAATGAAAAACTGTTTTTT
CASSSQGTNEKLFF
>TRBJ2-1|TRBD2|TRBV5-1|.
TGCGCCAGCAGCTCCTTAGCGGGAGGCGGCGGCTCCTACAATGAGCAGTTCTTC
CASSSLAGGGGSYNEQFF
>TRBJ2-1|TRBD2|TRBV5-4|.
TGTGCCAGCAGCCAGCCCTCGGGAGGGGAGTACAATGAGCAGTTCTTC
CASSQPSGGEYNEQFF
>TRBJ2-7|.|TRBV18|.
TGTGCCAGCTCACCTGTGGGCCGCTACGAGCAGTACTTC
CASSPVGRYEQYF
>TRBJ1-2|.|TRBV19|.
TGTGCCAGTACTGCCGGGACAAACTATGGCTACACCTTC
CASTAGTNYGYTF
>TRBJ2-7|.|TRBV25-1|.
TGTGCCAGCAGCTGGGGGGGCTTCGGGTACGAGCAGTACTTC
CASSWGGFGYEQYF
>TRBJ2-5|TRBD2|TRBV5-4|.
TGTGCCAGCAGCTTGGAGGCTAGCGGGTCGGGCGAGACCCAGTACTTC
CASSLEASGSGETQYF
>TRBJ1-2|.|TRBV2|.
TGTGGCCAGCGCGGAAACAGGGAATTCCCGGGGGGCTACACCTTC
CGQRGNREFPGGYTF
>TRBJ2-1|.|TRBV18|.
TGTGCCAGCTCACCAGCAGGCAATGAGCAGTTCTTC
CASSPAGNEQFF
>TRBJ1-5|.|TRBV5-4|few
TGTGCCAGCAGCTTTGAACAGCAGCCCCAGCATTTT
CASSFEQQPQHF
>TRBJ2-7|.|TRBV7-8|once
TGTGCCAGCAGCTTAGCAGGAGACTCCTACGAGCAGTACTTC
CASSLAGDSYEQYF
>TRBJ1-2|TRBD1|TRBV27|.
TGTGCCAGCAGTGGGACAGGCTATGGCTACACCTTC
CASSGTGYGYTF
>TRBJ2-3|TRBD1|TRBV5-4|.
TGTGCCAGCACGGACAGGGGGCTTCAAAGGTTAAATACGCAGTATTTT
CASTDRGLQRLNTQYF
>TRBJ2-2|TRBD2|TRBV7-2|.
TGTGCCAGCGGGCTCGGCGGGAGAAAGACCGGGGAGCTGTTTTTT
CASGLGGRKTGELFF
>TRBJ2-7|.|TRBV19|.
TGTGCCAGTAGTCCCCGACAGGGAGGTCCTTCCGAGCAGTACTTC
CASSPRQGGPSEQYF
>TRBJ2-7|.|TRBV5-1|.
TGCGCCAGCAGCGCAACGGGGTCCCGTCGAAAACAGTACTTC
CASSATGSRRKQYF
>TRBJ1-2|.|TRBV11-2|.
TGTGCCAGCAGCTTAGGGACAGCAGGCGGCTACACCTTC
CASSLGTAGGYTF
>TRBJ1-3|.|TRBV6-5|.
TGTGCCAGCAGGATGGACAGCATCTCTGGAAACACCATATATTTT
CASRMDSISGNTIYF
>TRBJ1-6|TRBD1|TRBV19|.
TGTGCCAGTAGTAGACAGGGGAGCAATTCACCCCTCCACTTT
CASSRQGSNSPLHF
>TRBJ2-3|TRBD2|TRBV2|.
TGTGCCAGCAGGACTAGCGGGGCAACAGATACGCAGTATTTT
CASRTSGATDTQYF
>TRBJ2-2|.|TRBV29-1|.
TGCAGCGTTGAGGACACCGGCACCGGGGAGCTGTTTTTT
CSVEDTGTGELFF
>TRBJ2-5|.|TRBV5-8|.
TGTGCCAGCAGCTTCGGGAAAGAGACCCAGTACTTC
CASSFGKETQYF
>TRBJ2-7|.|TRBV28|.
TGTGCCAGCAGTCACGGCGAGGGCTACGAGCAGTACTTC
CASSHGEGYEQYF
>TRBJ1-2|.|TRBV27|.
TGTGCCAGCAGTTTACAGGGAAACTATGGCTACACCTTC
CASSLQGNYGYTF
>TRBJ1-1|.|TRBV11-2|few
TGTGCCAGCAGCTTATCAGGCCGGGGCAGGGGAGCTTTCTTT
CASSLSGRGRGAFF
>TRBJ2-7|TRBD1|TRBV19|.
TGTGCCAGTAGTATAGGACAGGGGGACTACGAGCAGTACTTC
CASSIGQGDYEQYF
>TRBJ1-1|.|TRBV5-8|few
TGTGCCAGCAGTTGGTTAACAGGACCTTTAGAAGCTTTCTTT
CASSWLTGPLEAFF
>TRBJ1-4|.|TRBV18|few
TGTGCCAGCTCCCCTAGGGCCGGAGGGGAAAAACTGTTTTTT
CASSPRAGGEKLFF
>TRBJ1-1|.|TRBV11-3|.
TGTGCCAGCAGCTTAGAGGGACACGGGAACACTGAAGCTTTCTTT
CASSLEGHGNTEAFF
>TRBJ1-1|TRBD1|TRBV19|.
TGTGCCAGTGGGGACAGGGGAAACACTGAAGCTTTCTTT
CASGDRGNTEAFF
>TRBJ2-7|TRBD2|TRBV6-5|.
TGTGCCAGCAAAGGGAGGGGCTACGAGCAGTACTTC
CASKGRGYEQYF
>TRBJ1-4|.|TRBV7-9|.
TGTGCCAGCAGCCCCAACATGGGAGGGAGTACAAAACATGAAAAACTGTTTTTT
CASSPNMGGSTKHEKLFF
>TRBJ1-1|.|TRBV2|.
TGTGCCAGCAGGGCCGTCGCGGGGCGGGATGACTTT
CASRAVAGRDDF
>TRBJ2-1|.|TRBV11-3|.
TGTGCCAGCAGCCCAAACAATGAGCAGTTCTTC
CASSPNNEQFF
>TRBJ2-2|.|TRBV7-6|.
TGTGCCAGCAGCTCCCCGGACTCAAACACCGGGGAGCTGTTTTTT
CASSSPDSNTGELFF
>TRBJ1-6|.|TRBV5-6|few
TGTGCCAGCAGCTTTTTCTCCGGTGACGGGGGTCGTCGGCCCCTCCACTTT
CASSFFSGDGGRRPLHF
>TRBJ1-1|.|TRBV5-1|.
TGCGCCAGCAGCTTGGCCGGGAACACTGAAGCTTTCTTT
CASSLAGNTEAFF
>TRBJ2-5|TRBD2|TRBV10-2|.
TGCGCCAGCAGTGAGTCAAGTGGCGGGGGAATGCAAGAGACCCAGTACTTC
CASSESSGGGMQETQYF
>TRBJ2-7|TRBD1|TRBV18|.
TGTGCCAGCTCACACCAAAATCGTCCGGGACAGGGTAGCTCCTACGAGCAGTACTTC
CASSHQNRPGQGSSYEQYF
>TRBJ2-7|TRBD1|TRBV9|.
TGTGCCAGCAGCGTAGGGACAGGGGGAAGCTACGAGCAGTACTTC
CASSVGTGGSYEQYF
>TRBJ2-7|TRBD2|TRBV27|.
TGTGCCAGCAGTTCGGCTAGCGGGAGGGCCCTCTACGAGCAGTACTTC
CASSSASGRALYEQYF
>TRBJ2-2|.|TRBV5-4|.
TGTGCCAGCAACGGAGGCGGGGAGCTGTTTTTT
CASNGGGELFF
>TRBJ1-1|.|TRBV18|few
TGTGCCAGCTCACCACCGGCCAGACTACGGGGGGCTTTCTTT
CASSPPARLRGAFF